A single sample gave rise to the 22 T cell receptor beta chains below, sequenced in a study of T-cell memory formation after mild COVID-19. TCRdb passed the 5' RACE reads through MiXCR, listing each CDR3 protein once. The sample holds 190,000 or so distinct CDR3 sequences, 20% to 25% seen once. The sequenced material came from PBMCs or a T cell subset sorted from them (not recorded which). These receptors came from an adult woman who had mild COVID-19 (a few samples of this study predate the infection). Cell type and time point are not known.

This clonotype has just a few counts. The chain carries TRBV5-1 and TRBJ2-5; 16 bases are shared with TRBD2. Per the germline V gene, CDR1 is SGHRS and CDR2 is YFSETQ. The junction had 14 bases not matched to a gene; V was cut back by 4 bases and J by 5 bases. This CDR3 region has 19 residues. The CDR3 here is CASSERFPGLAGGLETQYF. CDR3 in DNA: TGCGCCAGCAGCGAGAGGTTTCCGGGACTAGCGGGAGGGCTGGAGACCCAGTACTTC.

This clonotype has just a few counts. V usage is TRBV7-2 and J usage is TRBJ2-3; 10 bases align to TRBD2. J gave up 4 bases and V 4 bases, and 5 bases lay outside the gene matches. Germline CDR1 reads SGHTA; CDR2 reads FQGNSA. The CDR3 runs to 15 residues. The CDR3 region has the DNA TGTGCCAGCAGCTCCCTAGCGGGAGCCCCAGATACGCAGTATTTT. The encoded protein is CASSSLAGAPDTQYF.

V usage is TRBV11-2 and J usage is TRBJ2-1, with TRBD2 matching 7 bases. With 3 bases clipped from V and 6 bases from J, the junction kept 14 bases outside the gene matches. CDR3 length: 17 amino acids. Germline loops: CDR1 SGHAT, CDR2 FQNNGV. Here the CDR3 reads CASSFALAQREVNEQFF. CDR3 coding DNA: TGTGCCAGCAGCTTTGCGCTCGCCCAGCGGGAAGTCAATGAGCAGTTCTTC.

This clonotype has more than one count but fewer than ten. The rearrangement joins TRBV30 to TRBJ2-7; D tentatively fits TRBD1 or TRBD2 (6 bases each). CDR3 length equals 14 residues. Germline CDR1 is GTSNPN and CDR2 is SVGIG (reference sequence). V dropped 2 bases and J dropped 5 bases, with 16 bases sitting between them. CDR3 DNA: TGTGCCTGGAGTTTGTCGGGGGCGGGCGACGAGCAGTACTTC. It encodes CAWSLSGAGDEQYF.

The sample holds a few counts of this clonotype. The chain has TRBV7-9 and TRBJ1-2; D gene unclear. The CDR3 extends over 14 amino acids. V was trimmed by 5 bases and J by 5 bases, leaving 15 bases between them. The germline V gene encodes CDR1 SEHNR and CDR2 FQNEAQ (reference sequence). DNA for the CDR3: TGTGCCAGCAGCCCCTCGGTGACTACTTATGGCTACACCTTC. It encodes CASSPSVTTYGYTF.

The DNA of the CDR3 is TGTGCCAGCAGGAGCCCGAATTCACCCCTCCACTTT. Its translation is CASRSPNSPLHF. This sequence joins TRBV7-9 and TRBJ1-6, with no clear D. Germline loops: CDR1 SEHNR, CDR2 FQNEAQ (reference sequence). The CDR3 is made up of 12 amino acids. V lost 6 bases, J lost 7 bases, and 7 bases lay in between. The whole variable domain, remainder taken from reference TRBV7-9 and TRBJ1-6, is DTGVSQNPRHKITKRGQNVTFRCDPISEHNRLYWYRQTLGQGPEFLTYFQNEAQLEKSRLLSDRFSAERPKGSFSTLEIQRTEQGDSAMYLCASRSPNSPLHFGNGTRLTVT.

A few counts support this clonotype. This rearrangement joins TRBV9 to TRBJ2-7, with 7 nucleotides matching TRBD1. Trimming at V came to 3 bases and at J to 3 bases, leaving 6 bases not matched to a gene. CDR3 size: 14 residues. Germline V lookup: CDR1 SGDLS, CDR2 YYNGEE. The CDR3: CASSAGQVHYEQYF. The CDR3 region has the DNA TGTGCCAGCAGCGCCGGACAGGTCCACTACGAGCAGTACTTC.

This clonotype was counted at least ten times. The chain couples TRBV7-9 to TRBJ2-2, with 9 positions matching TRBD2. The CDR3 extends over 16 amino acids. Trimming at V came to 5 bases and at J to 3 bases, leaving 7 bases not matched to a gene. The V gene's germline CDR1 is SEHNR and CDR2 FQNEAQ (reference sequence). CDR3 protein: CASSPRLAGDTGELFF. CDR3 nucleotide sequence: TGTGCCAGCAGCCCCCGGTTAGCGGGAGACACCGGGGAGCTGTTTTTT.

This clonotype was counted a single time. This sequence joins TRBV4-1 and TRBJ2-5; D is ambiguous. V lost 6 bases and J lost 0, with 2 bases in between. This CDR3 has 11 amino acids. Germline V CDR1 and CDR2: MGHRA, YSYEKL. CDR3 sequence (DNA): TGCGCCAGCAGACACCAAGAGACCCAGTACTTC. It codes for CASRHQETQYF.

V is TRBV7-9 and J is TRBJ1-2, with D unresolved. Germline V CDR1 and CDR2: SEHNR, FQNEAQ (reference sequence). Trimming took 7 bases from V and 8 from J, leaving 17 bases between them. CDR3 length: 13 residues. Here the CDR3 DNA reads TGTGCCAGCAAGCCAACAGCCGCAAGAGGCTACACCTTC. Amino acids: CASKPTAARGYTF.

This clonotype was counted ten times or more. This chain uses TRBV20-1 with TRBJ2-7; possible D gene TRBD2, 6 bases. V gave up 5 bases and J gave up 1 base, with 15 bases separating them. Germline CDR1 is DFQATT and CDR2 is SNEGSKA (reference sequence). This CDR3 comprises 14 residues. The CDR3 reads CSAEPGDGSYEQYF. DNA for the CDR3: TGCAGTGCTGAGCCGGGGGACGGTTCCTACGAGCAGTACTTC.

This clonotype was seen more than once but under ten times. This sequence joins TRBV27 and TRBJ2-7; the match to TRBD2 covers 14 bases. Germline-derived CDR1 and CDR2 are MNHEY and SMNVEV (reference sequence). CDR3 length: 18 residues. After removal of 5 bases from V and 5 bases from J, the junction contained 14 bases not matched to a gene. The CDR3 is CASSPIRTSGRLSDEQYF. The CDR3 coding sequence is TGTGCCAGCAGTCCCATCCGGACTAGCGGGAGGTTAAGCGACGAGCAGTACTTC.

This clonotype turned up a few times. The chain joins TRBV11-2 to TRBJ1-1; no clear D gene. From germline, CDR1 is SGHAT and CDR2 FQNNGV. Trimming took off 5 bases at V and 5 bases at J, with 6 bases between the two ends. This CDR3 has 11 residues. The CDR3 loop reads CASSLWTEAFF. The CDR3 nucleotides read TGTGCCAGCAGCCTCTGGACTGAAGCTTTCTTT.

The V call is TRBV7-6, the J call TRBJ2-1; 7 bases line up with TRBD2. Germline CDR1 reads SGHVS; CDR2 reads FNYEAQ. V lost 1 base to trimming and J lost 4 bases; unmatched junction nucleotides: 4. The CDR3 loop spans 15 amino acids. The CDR3 is CASSLVGGDYNEQFF. The CDR3 DNA reads TGTGCCAGCAGCTTAGTTGGGGGGGATTACAATGAGCAGTTCTTC.

This clonotype was picked up many times. This CDR3 is CASSQVVPGAGTEAFF. CDR3 bases: TGTGCCAGCAGCCAAGTCGTACCGGGGGCCGGCACTGAAGCTTTCTTT. This rearrangement joins TRBV3-1 to TRBJ1-1, with D maybe TRBD1 (6 bases). Germline CDR1 reads LGHDT; CDR2 reads YNNKEL (reference sequence). This CDR3 has 16 amino acids. The V and J ends lost 1 base and 4 bases respectively, with 16 bases between them.

The rearrangement joins TRBV30 to TRBJ2-3; no clear D. There are 15 residues in the CDR3. V was cut by 0 bases and J by 3 bases, with 13 bases left in between. Germline loops: CDR1 GTSNPN, CDR2 SVGIG (reference sequence). This CDR3 is CAWSVLGAGTDTQYF. In nucleotides, the CDR3 is TGTGCCTGGAGTGTACTGGGTGCTGGAACAGATACGCAGTATTTT.

This clonotype was seen a handful of times. The V call is TRBV7-9, the J call TRBJ1-2, with 10 bases fitting TRBD1. CDR3 size: 14 residues. CDR1 is SEHNR and CDR2 is FQNEAQ in the germline V gene (reference sequence). The trim removed 4 bases at V and 7 bases at J, leaving 6 bases unmatched. The CDR3 nucleotides are TGTGCCAGCAGCTCGTCGGGACAGGGGTTTGGCTACACCTTC. Residues: CASSSSGQGFGYTF.

The rearrangement uses TRBV10-3 and TRBJ1-5; no definite D call. CDR1 and CDR2 from the germline V gene are ENHRY and SYGVKD. The CDR3 extends over 14 amino acids. V was pared by 0 bases and J by 5 bases, with 8 bases between. CDR3 sequence (DNA): TGTGCCATCAGTGAGTCGAGGGAGGATCAGCCCCAGCATTTT. This gives the protein CAISESREDQPQHF.

The CDR3 DNA is TGTGCCAGCAGCTTAGATAGGGGGCTAGGTGGTGAGCAGTTCTTC. It encodes CASSLDRGLGGEQFF. The chain has TRBV7-9 and TRBJ2-1, with 7 nucleotides matching TRBD1. Germline V gene data show CDR1 as SEHNR and CDR2 as FQNEAQ (reference sequence). This CDR3 is built from 15 residues. Germline trimming cut 1 base from V and 9 bases from J; bases unmatched to any gene: 9. Combining the CDR3 with reference TRBV7-9 and TRBJ2-1 gives the whole variable domain DTGVSQNPRHKITKRGQNVTFRCDPISEHNRLYWYRQTLGQGPEFLTYFQNEAQLEKSRLLSDRFSAERPKGSFSTLEIQRTEQGDSAMYLCASSLDRGLGGEQFFGPGTRLTVL.

This chain uses TRBV20-1 with TRBJ1-5; D gene ambiguous. The germline V gene has CDR1 DFQATT and CDR2 SNEGSKA (reference sequence). This CDR3 is 16 amino acids long. V lost 5 bases and J 0 bases, leaving 17 bases between the germline ends. The CDR3 coding sequence is TGCAGTGCTTCTAGCACGGGGAACCCTAGCAATCAGCCCCAGCATTTT. It yields the protein CSASSTGNPSNQPQHF.

This clonotype was detected a few times. The rearrangement joins TRBV5-1 to TRBJ2-1, with 9 nucleotides matching TRBD2. The germline V gene has CDR1 SGHRS and CDR2 YFSETQ. The CDR3 is 16 amino acids. V shed 4 bases and J 1 base; nucleotides not matched to a gene: 6. The CDR3 sequence: CASSNLAGESYNEQFF. As DNA, the CDR3 is TGCGCCAGCAGCAACTTAGCGGGAGAATCCTACAATGAGCAGTTCTTC.

Many counts were recorded for this clonotype. The rearrangement links TRBV11-3 to TRBJ2-5; D uncertain. The germline V gene encodes CDR1 SGHNT and CDR2 YENEEA. This CDR3 comprises 16 residues. V lost 5 bases and J 1 base, leaving 17 bases between the germline ends. This CDR3 reads CASSPRGKASQETQYF. As DNA, the CDR3 is TGTGCCAGCAGCCCGCGCGGAAAGGCGTCCCAAGAGACCCAGTACTTC.